This entry is about one T cell receptor beta chain. The sample originates from a study of OX40 agonist ivuxolimab in advanced cancers. Study-level information: Three patients had partial responses: one hepatocellular carcinoma, two cutaneous melanoma.

TCRdb keeps only in-frame clones here, not all; method: immunoSEQ multiplex PCR. The sample consists of 98,000 or so clones, more than 85% of them appearing once. CDR3 size: 15 residues. Germline assignment: CDR1 MDHEN and CDR2 SYDVKM. V was pared by 10 bases and J by 4 bases, with 10 bases of the junction left unmatched. The specimen comprised CD4+ or CD8+ T cells sorted from blood, sampled in a trial of the OX40 agonist ivuxolimab. This TCR came from an adult with an advanced solid tumor such as melanoma, head and neck, liver or kidney cancer. This chain links TRBV28 with TRBJ2-1, with 10 bases lining up with TRBD2. Here the CDR3 DNA reads TGTGCCACCGCGGCCCAGCGGGAGGGATACAATGAGCAGTTCTTC. Translation gives CATAAQREGYNEQFF.